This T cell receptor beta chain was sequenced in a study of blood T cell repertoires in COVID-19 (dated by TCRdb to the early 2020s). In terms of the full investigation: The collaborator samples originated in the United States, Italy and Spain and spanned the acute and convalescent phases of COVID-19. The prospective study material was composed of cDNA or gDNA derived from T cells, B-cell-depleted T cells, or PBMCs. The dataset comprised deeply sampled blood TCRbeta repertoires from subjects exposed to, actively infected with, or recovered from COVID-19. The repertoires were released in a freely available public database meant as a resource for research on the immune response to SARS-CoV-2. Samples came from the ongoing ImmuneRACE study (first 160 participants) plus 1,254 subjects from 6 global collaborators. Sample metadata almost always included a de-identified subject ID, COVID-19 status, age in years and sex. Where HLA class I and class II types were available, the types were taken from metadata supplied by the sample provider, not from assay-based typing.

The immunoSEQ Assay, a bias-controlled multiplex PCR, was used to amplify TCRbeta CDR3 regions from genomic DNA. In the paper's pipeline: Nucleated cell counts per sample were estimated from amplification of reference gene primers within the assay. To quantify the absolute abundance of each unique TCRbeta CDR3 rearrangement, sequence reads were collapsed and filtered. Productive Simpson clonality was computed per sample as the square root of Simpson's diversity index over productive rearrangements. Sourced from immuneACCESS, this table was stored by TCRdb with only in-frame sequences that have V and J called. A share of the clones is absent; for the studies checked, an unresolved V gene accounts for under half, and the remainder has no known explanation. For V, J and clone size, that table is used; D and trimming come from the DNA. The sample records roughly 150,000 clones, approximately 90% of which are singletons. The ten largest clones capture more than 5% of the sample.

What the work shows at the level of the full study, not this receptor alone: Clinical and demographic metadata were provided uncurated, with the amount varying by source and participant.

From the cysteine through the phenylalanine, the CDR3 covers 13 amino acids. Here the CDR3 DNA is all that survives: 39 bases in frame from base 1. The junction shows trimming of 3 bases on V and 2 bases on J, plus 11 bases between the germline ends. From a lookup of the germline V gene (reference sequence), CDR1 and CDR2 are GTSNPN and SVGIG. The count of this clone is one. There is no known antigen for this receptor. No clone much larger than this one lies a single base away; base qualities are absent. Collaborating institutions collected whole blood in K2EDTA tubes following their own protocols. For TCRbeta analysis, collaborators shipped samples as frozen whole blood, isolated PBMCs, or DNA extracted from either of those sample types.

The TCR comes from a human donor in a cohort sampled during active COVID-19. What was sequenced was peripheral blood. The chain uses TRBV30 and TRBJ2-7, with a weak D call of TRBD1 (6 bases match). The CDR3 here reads CAWSPNRAYEQYF. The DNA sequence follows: TGTGCCTGGAGCCCAAACAGGGCCTACGAGCAGTACTTC.